Following are 20 T cell receptor beta chains from one sample sequenced in a study of cytomegalovirus exposure and HLA in healthy donors. 13 Jbeta primers and 60 Vbeta primers were used for the PCR. Generated by immunoSEQ multiplex PCR, the TCRdb table keeps only in-frame clones and is missing some. The sample has about 110,000 clones, about four fifths seen once. Sequenced input: PBMCs. The receptors derive from a woman aged 60-75 years in good health and CMV-seropositive.

V and J are TRBV29-1 and TRBJ1-1, with no clear D. The CDR3 has 12 amino acids. CDR1 SQVTM and CDR2 ANQGSEA come from the germline V gene. Trimming shortened V by 6 bases and J by 4 bases, and 12 bases separated the two germline ends. CDR3 bases: TGCAGCGTGACTGGGTTTAGCACTGAAGCTTTCTTT. Translating gives CSVTGFSTEAFF. Based on the CDR3 plus reference TRBV29-1 and TRBJ1-1, the full variable domain is SAVISQKPSRDICQRGTSLTIQCQVDSQVTMMFWYRQQPGQSLTLIATANQGSEATYESGFVIDKFPISRPNLTFSTLTVSNMSPEDSSIYLCSVTGFSTEAFFGQGTRLTVV.

The chain employs TRBV2 and TRBJ1-2; unclear D gene. CDR3 length: 13 amino acids. Germline CDR1 and CDR2: SNHLY and FYNNEI. V lost 4 bases and J lost 5, with 11 bases in between. DNA for the CDR3: TGTGCCAGCAGTGTTCAGAAAAGTTATGGCTACACCTTC. Translating it yields CASSVQKSYGYTF.

The chain combines TRBV18 with TRBJ2-2; tentatively, D is TRBD2 (5 bases). CDR1 is KGHSH and CDR2 is LQKENI in the germline V gene. CDR3 length: 13 amino acids. Trimming shortened V by 4 bases and J by 6 bases, and 9 bases separated the two germline ends. The CDR3 loop is CASSLLDSGELFF. CDR3 nucleotides: TGTGCCAGCTCACTACTAGACTCCGGGGAGCTGTTTTTT.

V usage is TRBV9 and J usage is TRBJ1-1; weak D call: TRBD1 (5 bases). The CDR3 length is 14 residues. Germline CDR1 is SGDLS and CDR2 is YYNGEE. The V gene lost 4 bases and the J gene lost 7 bases, with 17 bases spanning the gap. The CDR3 DNA reads TGTGCCAGCAGCCCCCAGCTAGGGCAGGGTGAAGCTTTCTTT. Amino acids: CASSPQLGQGEAFF.

The chain couples TRBV6-6 to TRBJ2-7; D is perhaps TRBD2 (7 bases). V lost 7 bases to trimming and J lost 3 bases, with 22 bases between them. From germline, CDR1 is MNHNY and CDR2 SVGAGI (reference sequence). This CDR3 is built from 16 residues. The CDR3 region is CASTNSGGGRFYEQYF. DNA of the CDR3: TGTGCCAGCACCAATTCGGGCGGGGGCAGATTCTACGAGCAGTACTTC.

The genes are TRBV6-5 and TRBJ1-1, with 8 bases matching TRBD1. The V segment lost 1 base and the J segment 4 bases; nucleotides outside the gene matches: 5. CDR1 and CDR2 from the germline V gene are MNHEY and SVGAGI. The CDR3 runs to 15 residues. CDR3 residues: CASSYLRGQATEAFF. DNA of the CDR3: TGTGCCAGCAGTTACTTACGGGGACAGGCCACTGAAGCTTTCTTT.

This chain joins TRBV6-1 and TRBJ1-2; D ambiguous. This CDR3 comprises 14 residues. Per germline, CDR1 MNHNS and CDR2 SASEGT. V was pared by 7 bases and J by 2 bases, with 14 bases between. CDR3 amino acids: CASTATQLNYGYTF. The CDR3 DNA is TGTGCCAGCACCGCGACCCAACTAAACTATGGCTACACCTTC.

This clone was detected a few times. The V call is TRBV7-9, the J call TRBJ1-3, with 7 nucleotides matching TRBD1. CDR1 is SEHNR and CDR2 is FQNEAQ in the germline V gene (reference sequence). The CDR3 runs 14 residues. Germline trimming cut 5 bases from V and 4 bases from J; bases unmatched to any gene: 5. CDR3 nucleotide sequence: TGTGCCAGCAGCAACAGGGGAAGGGGAAACACCATATATTTT. It codes for CASSNRGRGNTIYF.

The chain joins TRBV5-1 to TRBJ1-1; possible D gene TRBD1, 6 bases. Trimming removed 4 bases from V and 0 bases from J, with 10 bases in between. The CDR3 runs 14 residues. CDR1 is SGHRS and CDR2 is YFSETQ in the germline V gene. The CDR3, as DNA: TGCGCCAGCAGCCTGGGACATCTGAACACTGAAGCTTTCTTT. It is translated as CASSLGHLNTEAFF.

The chain combines TRBV2 with TRBJ2-1, with TRBD2 identical over 10 bases. V dropped 6 bases and J dropped 5; count of bases not matched to a gene: 7. The CDR3 spans 15 residues. Germline V gene sequence: CDR1 SNHLY, CDR2 FYNNEI. The CDR3: CASSPPGLADNEQFF. CDR3 sequence (DNA): TGTGCCAGCAGCCCCCCCGGACTAGCGGACAATGAGCAGTTCTTC. The full variable domain, completed using reference TRBV2 and TRBJ2-1, is EPEVTQTPSHQVTQMGQEVILRCVPISNHLYFYWYRQILGQKVEFLVSFYNNEISEKSEIFDDQFSVERPDGSNFTLKIRSTKLEDSAMYFCASSPPGLADNEQFFGPGTRLTVL.

The chain uses TRBV29-1 and TRBJ2-7; 11 bases line up with TRBD2. The germline V gene has CDR1 SQVTM and CDR2 ANQGSEA. CDR3 length: 15 amino acids. Trimming at V came to 2 bases and at J to 4 bases, leaving 7 bases not matched to a gene. The CDR3 reads CSVEISGRAEYEQYF. The CDR3 DNA sequence: TGCAGCGTTGAAATTAGCGGGAGGGCCGAATACGAGCAGTACTTC.

V is TRBV5-7 and J is TRBJ2-7; a weak D match, TRBD1 (7 bases). TRBV5-7 is reported as an ORF; its role is uncertain. This CDR3 spans 13 amino acids. V lost 8 bases to trimming and J lost 0 bases, with 12 bases between them. The CDR3: CASSRGASYEQYF. CDR3 nucleotide sequence: TGTGCCAGTTCCAGGGGGGCCTCCTACGAGCAGTACTTC.

V and J are TRBV7-2 and TRBJ2-7; 10 bases align to TRBD1. Per germline, CDR1 SGHTA and CDR2 FQGNSA. V lost 4 bases to trimming and J lost 3 bases; unmatched junction nucleotides: 3. There are 14 residues in the CDR3. As DNA, the CDR3 is TGTGCCAGCAGCTCCCGGGACAGGGGCTACGAGCAGTACTTC. The encoded protein is CASSSRDRGYEQYF.

The chain joins TRBV5-5 to TRBJ2-7; 11 bases fit TRBD2. The CDR3 runs 16 residues. V lost 3 bases, J lost 3 bases, and 8 bases stayed unmatched. CDR1 and CDR2 (germline): SGHKS, YYEKEE (reference sequence). CDR3 residues: CASSSSRTSGFYEQYF. CDR3 DNA: TGTGCCAGCAGCTCGAGCCGGACTAGCGGGTTCTACGAGCAGTACTTC.

This clone showed up just once. The chain employs TRBV6-5 and TRBJ1-1; 10 bases align to TRBD1. CDR1 and CDR2 from the germline V gene are MNHEY and SVGAGI. There are 14 residues in the CDR3. Trimming at V came to 6 bases and at J to 9 bases, leaving 10 bases not matched to a gene. Here the CDR3 DNA reads TGTGCCAGCAGAGGGGACAGGGGAAGGGGGAAAGCTTTCTTT. Translated: CASRGDRGRGKAFF.

This clone appeared a few times. Here the CDR3 reads CASSQGPRTDTQYF. The CDR3 nucleotides read TGTGCCAGCAGCCAAGGCCCTAGGACAGATACGCAGTATTTT. V gene TRBV4-2 combines with J gene TRBJ2-3; D remains ambiguous. Deletions cut 1 base from V and 3 bases from J, with 8 bases between. CDR1 is LGHNA and CDR2 is YNFKEQ in the germline V gene. This CDR3 has 14 amino acids.

The DNA of the CDR3 is TGTGCCAGCAGTTCCCAGGGGGGTACGACTGAAGCTTTCTTT. It codes for CASSSQGGTTEAFF. The rearrangement uses TRBV2 and TRBJ1-1; 7 nucleotides line up with TRBD1. The CDR3 is 14 residues long. Germline assignment: CDR1 SNHLY and CDR2 FYNNEI. With 5 bases clipped from V and 5 bases from J, the junction kept 8 bases outside the gene matches.

The V call is TRBV6-5, the J call TRBJ2-5; D might be TRBD1 (5 bases). Matching the DNA end better, TRBJ2-7 makes the J call doubtful. The CDR3 has 12 amino acids. In germline, CDR1 is MNHEY, CDR2 SVGAGI. The CDR3 is CATLGDTYEQYF. The CDR3 nucleotides are TGTGCCACCTTAGGGGATACCTACGAGCAGTACTTC.

V gene TRBV9 combines with J gene TRBJ2-1; 10 bases line up with TRBD2. Losses at the gene ends were 3 bases for V and 7 bases for J; bases not matched to a gene: 10. Germline CDR1 is SGDLS and CDR2 is YYNGEE. CDR3 length: 16 residues. CDR3 in amino acids: CASSAPGLAMANEQFF. CDR3 DNA: TGTGCCAGCAGCGCCCCGGGACTAGCGATGGCAAATGAGCAGTTCTTC.

The chain is built from TRBV5-5 and TRBJ2-7, with D possibly TRBD1 on 6 matching bases. Germline V gives CDR1 SGHKS, CDR2 YYEKEE (reference sequence). The CDR3 extends over 15 amino acids. Trimming stripped 0 bases from V and 1 base from J, with 11 bases between. CDR3 protein: CASSLATGRSYEQYF. CDR3 in DNA: TGTGCCAGCAGCTTGGCGACAGGTCGATCCTACGAGCAGTACTTC.